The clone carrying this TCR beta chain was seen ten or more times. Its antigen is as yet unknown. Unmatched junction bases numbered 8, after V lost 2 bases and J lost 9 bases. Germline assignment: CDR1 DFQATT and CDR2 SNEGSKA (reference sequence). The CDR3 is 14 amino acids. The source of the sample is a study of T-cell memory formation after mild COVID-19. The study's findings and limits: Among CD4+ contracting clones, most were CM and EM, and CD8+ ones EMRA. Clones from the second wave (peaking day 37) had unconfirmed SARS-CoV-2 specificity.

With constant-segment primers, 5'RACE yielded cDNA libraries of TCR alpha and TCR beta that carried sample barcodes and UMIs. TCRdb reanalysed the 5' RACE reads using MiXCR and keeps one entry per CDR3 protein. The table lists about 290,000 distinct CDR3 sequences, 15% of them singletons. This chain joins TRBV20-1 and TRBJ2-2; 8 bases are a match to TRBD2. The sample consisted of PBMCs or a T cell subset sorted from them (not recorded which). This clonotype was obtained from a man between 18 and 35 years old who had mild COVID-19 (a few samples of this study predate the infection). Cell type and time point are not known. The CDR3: CSARPSFSGRELFF. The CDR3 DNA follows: TGCAGTGCTAGACCCTCATTTAGCGGGAGGGAGCTGTTTTTT.